This T cell receptor (beta chain) stems from a study of T-cell memory formation after mild COVID-19. About the research overall: Largely donor-specific sequence clusters came from two donors.

CDR3 length: 17 amino acids. Germline V gene lookup returns CDR1 SGHRS and CDR2 YFSETQ. V gave up 4 bases and J gave up 3 bases; unmatched junction bases: 9. Each CDR3 protein gets one entry after TCRdb re-called the 5' RACE reads with MiXCR. The sample yields around 150,000 distinct CDR3 sequences, about 28% seen once. This TCR derives from an adult woman who had mild COVID-19 (a few samples of this study predate the infection). Cell type and time point are not known. The sequenced material came from PBMCs or a T cell subset sorted from them (not recorded which). The chain is built from TRBV5-1 and TRBJ2-7, with 14 bases identical to TRBD2. CDR3 nucleotide sequence: TGCGCCAGCAGCAATCCGGGACTAGCGGGGGCAAACTACGAGCAGTACTTC. It is translated as CASSNPGLAGANYEQYF.